A single sample gave rise to the 26 T cell receptor beta chains below, sequenced in a study of lymphopenia after photon versus proton radiotherapy. The protocol was immunoSEQ multiplex PCR, while the TCRdb copy is restricted to in-frame clones and leaves out a portion. This table holds tens of thousands of clones, roughly 90% found once. Here the sequenced sample was peripheral blood, taken from a patient treated with photon-based radiotherapy. The receptors originated from a woman aged 45-65 years with cholangiocarcinoma.

This chain connects TRBV4-1 to TRBJ2-3; 11 nucleotides align to TRBD2. CDR1 and CDR2 (germline): MGHRA, YSYEKL. The CDR3 extends over 15 amino acids. With 3 bases clipped from V and 6 bases from J, the junction kept 5 bases outside the gene matches. The CDR3 is CASSQLAGGPDTQYF. For the CDR3, the DNA is TGCGCCAGCAGCCAGTTAGCGGGGGGGCCTGATACGCAGTATTTT.

This chain uses TRBV4-1 with TRBJ1-1; D unresolved. Germline-derived CDR1 and CDR2 are MGHRA and YSYEKL. CDR3 length: 13 amino acids. V was pared by 6 bases and J by 3 bases, with 11 bases between. CDR3 DNA: TGCGCCAGCAGGCTCACTTTGGACACTGAAGCTTTCTTT. Its translation: CASRLTLDTEAFF.

The V and J genes are TRBV25-1 and TRBJ1-1; TRBD1 is a possible D gene (5 bases). Germline V CDR1 and CDR2: MGHDK, SYGVNS. This CDR3 comprises 13 residues. Trimming removed 6 bases from V and 2 bases from J, with 10 bases in between. The CDR3 sequence: CASRGRANTEAFF. CDR3 bases: TGTGCCAGCAGGGGCAGGGCTAACACTGAAGCTTTCTTT.

The rearrangement joins TRBV19 to TRBJ2-1, with TRBD2 as a possible D gene (6 bases). The CDR3 totals 18 residues. Germline assignment: CDR1 LNHDA and CDR2 SQIVND (reference sequence). V was pared by 0 bases and J by 0 bases, with 15 bases between. The DNA for the CDR3 is TGTGCCAGTAGTATAGAGGGGCTCGGACTATACTCCTACAATGAGCAGTTCTTC. It encodes CASSIEGLGLYSYNEQFF.

This chain joins TRBV29-1 and TRBJ1-1, with D possibly matching TRBD1 (5 bases). From germline, CDR1 is SQVTM and CDR2 ANQGSEA. The ends were cut back, 3 bases at V and 11 bases at J, with 16 bases in the middle. The CDR3 spans 12 residues. The CDR3 DNA sequence: TGCAGCGTTGAGGGGGGACCATTGCAGGCTTTCTTT. Residues: CSVEGGPLQAFF. Full variable domain (remainder filled in from reference TRBV29-1 and TRBJ1-1): SAVISQKPSRDICQRGTSLTIQCQVDSQVTMMFWYRQQPGQSLTLIATANQGSEATYESGFVIDKFPISRPNLTFSTLTVSNMSPEDSSIYLCSVEGGPLQAFFGQGTRLTVV.

V usage is TRBV27 and J usage is TRBJ1-3; TRBD1 is a possible D gene (6 bases). V was clipped by 6 bases and J by 0 bases, with 15 bases between them. Germline V lookup: CDR1 MNHEY, CDR2 SMNVEV (reference sequence). This CDR3 spans 16 amino acids. CDR3 DNA sequence: TGTGCCAGCAGACCGGACAGCCGCTCCTCTGGAAACACCATATATTTT. Its translation: CASRPDSRSSGNTIYF.

The V call is TRBV23-1, the J call TRBJ2-6; possible D gene TRBD2, 6 bases. TRBV23-1 is an ORF, with its function uncertain. Trimming took 0 bases from V and 0 from J, leaving 12 bases between them. This CDR3 comprises 18 residues. The CDR3 spells CASSQSSSACSGANVLTF. CDR3 bases: TGCGCCAGCAGTCAATCGTCTAGCGCCTGCTCTGGGGCCAACGTCCTGACTTTC.

The genes are TRBV7-9 and TRBJ1-1, with unresolved D. Trimming shortened V by 0 bases and J by 1 base, and 9 bases separated the two germline ends. Germline V gives CDR1 SEHNR, CDR2 FQNEAQ (reference sequence). The CDR3 runs 15 residues. CDR3 bases: TGTGCCAGCAGCTTAGCTCTACAGCGGAACACTGAAGCTTTCTTT. This sequence encodes CASSLALQRNTEAFF.

This clone has just one count. The chain uses TRBV9 and TRBJ1-1, with unresolved D. The CDR3 runs 13 residues. The germline V gene has CDR1 SGDLS and CDR2 YYNGEE. Trimming took 4 bases from V and 8 from J, leaving 15 bases between them. The CDR3 loop reads CASSPRRGSEAFF. CDR3 bases: TGTGCCAGCAGCCCCCGGCGGGGTTCGGAAGCTTTCTTT. The full variable domain, with the rest looked up from reference TRBV9 and TRBJ1-1, is DSGVTQTPKHLITATGQRVTLRCSPRSGDLSVYWYQQSLDQGLQFLIQYYNGEERAKGNILERFSAQQFPDLHSELNLSSLELGDSALYFCASSPRRGSEAFFGQGTRLTVV.

V and J are TRBV5-1 and TRBJ1-6; no reliable D call. The CDR3 is 13 residues long. With 0 bases removed from V and 9 bases from J, the gap between germline ends came to 7 bases. The V gene's germline CDR1 is SGHRS and CDR2 YFSETQ. The CDR3 DNA reads as TGCGCCAGCAGCTTGGCAGTACTTTCACCCCTCCACTTT. Residues: CASSLAVLSPLHF.

The J gene is TRBJ2-7, the V gene TRBV29-1, with D possibly TRBD2 on 5 matching bases. The CDR3 is made up of 12 amino acids. The germline V gene encodes CDR1 SQVTM and CDR2 ANQGSEA. V was trimmed by 5 bases and J by 6 bases, leaving 14 bases between them. The CDR3 coding sequence is TGCAGCGTTCAACAATCGCTAGCCGAGCAGTACTTC. It encodes CSVQQSLAEQYF.

The rearrangement uses TRBV2 and TRBJ1-4; a weak D match, TRBD1 (5 bases). V lost 6 bases to trimming and J lost 8 bases, with 16 bases between them. The germline V gene encodes CDR1 SNHLY and CDR2 FYNNEI. CDR3 size: 14 residues. CDR3 in amino acids: CASRETTVGEKLFF. CDR3 sequence (DNA): TGTGCCAGCAGGGAGACGACAGTCGGGGAAAAACTGTTTTTT.

The chain employs TRBV2 and TRBJ2-3; D is undetermined. V lost 1 base to trimming and J lost 13 bases, with 9 bases between them. From germline, CDR1 is SNHLY and CDR2 FYNNEI. The CDR3 runs to 11 residues. CDR3: CASSEDSQEYF. CDR3 coding DNA: TGTGCCAGCAGTGAAGACTCTCAAGAGTATTTT.

The rearrangement joins TRBV11-2 to TRBJ1-2; D gene unclear. In germline, CDR1 is SGHAT, CDR2 FQNNGV. V lost 2 bases, J lost 2 bases, and 12 bases lay in between. The CDR3 has 15 amino acids. The DNA of the CDR3 is TGTGCCAGCAGCTTAATCCCTGGGTGGAACTATGGCTACACCTTC. Amino acids: CASSLIPGWNYGYTF.

In its sample, this clone was seen a few times. The chain carries TRBV6-5 and TRBJ2-2; 12 nucleotides align to TRBD1. The CDR3 spans 16 residues. CDR1 is MNHEY, CDR2 SVGAGI, per germline. V trimming: 2 bases; J trimming: 5 bases; junction bases outside the gene matches: 3. CDR3 in amino acids: CASSYGGQGATGELFF. Written as DNA, the CDR3 is TGTGCCAGCAGTTACGGGGGACAGGGGGCGACCGGGGAGCTGTTTTTT.

This sequence joins TRBV29-1 and TRBJ1-2; 11 bases agree with TRBD1. V shed 6 bases, J shed 6 bases, and the junction held 9 bases outside the gene matches. This CDR3 is built from 14 residues. Germline V gene data show CDR1 as SQVTM and CDR2 as ANQGSEA. DNA for the CDR3: TGCAGCGTCTCCCGGACAGGGGGCGTTGATGGCTACACCTTC. This gives the protein CSVSRTGGVDGYTF.

This chain joins TRBV19 and TRBJ1-5, with 9 bases that match TRBD1. This CDR3 comprises 20 residues. The trim removed 7 bases at V and 2 bases at J, leaving 21 bases unmatched. Germline loops: CDR1 LNHDA, CDR2 SQIVND (reference sequence). The CDR3 DNA is TGTGCCAGTACCATCGAGGGAACCGGGACAGGGCCTTCGGGCAATCAGCCCCAGCATTTT. This codes for CASTIEGTGTGPSGNQPQHF.

The J gene is TRBJ2-7, the V gene TRBV7-6; D is uncertain. V dropped 2 bases and J dropped 3 bases, with 11 bases sitting between them. Germline V gene data show CDR1 as SGHVS and CDR2 as FNYEAQ. CDR3 size: 14 residues. CDR3 sequence reads: CASSLSTAGYEQYF. In DNA form, the CDR3 reads TGTGCCAGCAGCTTAAGTACAGCAGGCTACGAGCAGTACTTC.

CDR3 amino acids: CASSQRPQHF. The CDR3 DNA is TGCGCCAGCAGCCAAAGGCCCCAGCATTTT. This chain uses TRBV4-1 with TRBJ1-5; D is undetermined. V was cut by 2 bases and J by 9 bases, with 2 bases left in between. From germline, CDR1 is MGHRA and CDR2 YSYEKL. The CDR3 is 10 residues long.

V is TRBV6-5 and J is TRBJ2-7; D could derive from TRBD1 or TRBD2 (5 bases each). Germline lookup yields CDR1 MNHEY and CDR2 SVGAGI. Between the trimmed V and J ends, which lost 5 bases and 6 bases, there was a span of 17 bases. This CDR3 contains 14 residues. CDR3 loop: CASSEGQGGTEQYF. CDR3 nucleotides: TGTGCCAGCAGTGAGGGGCAGGGTGGTACCGAGCAGTACTTC.

This chain connects TRBV9 to TRBJ2-1, with no clear D. V lost 2 bases to trimming and J lost 9 bases, with 9 bases between them. There are 12 residues in the CDR3. From germline, CDR1 is SGDLS and CDR2 YYNGEE. The CDR3 region is CASSVNLVEQFF. CDR3 nucleotide sequence: TGTGCCAGCAGCGTTAATCTAGTTGAGCAGTTCTTC.

This clone was detected only a few times. V usage is TRBV7-2 and J usage is TRBJ1-3, with no clear D. V shed 2 bases and J shed 0 bases, with 14 bases lying between them. This CDR3 region has 17 residues. Germline-derived CDR1 and CDR2 are SGHTA and FQGNSA. The CDR3 DNA reads TGTGCCAGCAGCTTATGGGCAGATCAAACCTCTGGAAACACCATATATTTT. This gives the protein CASSLWADQTSGNTIYF.

This clone was counted a single time. The chain has TRBV19 and TRBJ2-1, with TRBD2 matching over 7 bases. Trimming at V came to 2 bases and at J to 8 bases, leaving 6 bases not matched to a gene. Germline V gene sequence: CDR1 LNHDA, CDR2 SQIVND (reference sequence). The CDR3 contains 14 residues. This chain's CDR3 is CASSITGGWDEQFF. The CDR3 bases are TGTGCCAGTAGTATAACCGGGGGGTGGGATGAGCAGTTCTTC.

V is TRBV5-1 and J is TRBJ2-5; TRBD1 matches at 9 bases. Germline CDR1 and CDR2: SGHRS and YFSETQ. The CDR3 runs 15 residues. Trimming removed 0 bases from V and 5 bases from J; junction bases left unmatched: 5. As DNA, the CDR3 is TGCGCCAGCAGCTTGGCTGGGGACAGGGTTGAGACCCAGTACTTC. Amino acid sequence: CASSLAGDRVETQYF.

This chain joins TRBV9 and TRBJ2-7; D remains ambiguous. The CDR3 totals 14 residues. V was clipped by 0 bases and J by 6 bases, with 13 bases between them. Per the germline V gene, CDR1 is SGDLS and CDR2 is YYNGEE. CDR3 DNA sequence: TGTGCCAGCAGCGTAGCGGTGGCCCAGACCGAGCAGTACTTC. It encodes CASSVAVAQTEQYF.

The genes are TRBV19 and TRBJ1-1; D not certain. The CDR3 has 14 amino acids. With 4 bases removed from V and 0 bases from J, the gap between germline ends came to 9 bases. The germline gives CDR1 LNHDA, CDR2 SQIVND (reference sequence). CDR3 DNA: TGTGCCAGTAGTACTTCGTACTTGAACACTGAAGCTTTCTTT. This translates into CASSTSYLNTEAFF. Variable domain in full (rest from reference TRBV19 and TRBJ1-1): DGGITQSPKYLFRKEGQNVTLSCEQNLNHDAMYWYRQDPGQGLRLIYYSQIVNDFQKGDIAEGYSVSREKKESFPLTVTSAQKNPTAFYLCASSTSYLNTEAFFGQGTRLTVV.